A single sample gave rise to the 7 T cell receptor beta chains below, sequenced in a study of early T cells in non-severe SARS-CoV-2 infection (dated by TCRdb to 2020 to 2022). The library was prepared using 5' RACE. Sequencer: NextSeq 500. The public reads were reanalyzed by TCRdb: fastp trimming at Q25, MiXCR alignment, in-frame beta chains only. Here each entry gathers all rows of one CDR3 protein and keeps the most common genes and DNA. This sample lists roughly 52,000 distinct CDR3 sequences; 6.6% were detected once. The top ten clonotypes cover 4.5% to 6% of the sample. This sample comprised whole blood, obtained at baseline. These receptor sequences come from an adult who was a healthcare worker with PCR-confirmed SARS-CoV-2 infection or an uninfected control (not recorded which).

This clonotype was seen many times. The V call is TRBV7-3, the J call TRBJ2-5; possibly TRBD1 or TRBD2 for D (5 bases each). Looked up from germline, CDR1 is SGHTA and CDR2 is FQGTGA. With 1 base removed from V and 1 base from J, the gap between germline ends came to 13 bases. The CDR3 sequence is 16 residues long. CDR3 DNA sequence: TGTGCCAGCAGCTTAATTGGTGGGACGGTCCAAGAGACCCAGTACTTC. Encoded protein: CASSLIGGTVQETQYF.

The V call is TRBV11-2, the J call TRBJ2-2; TRBD1 aligns across 9 bases. Trimming at V came to 3 bases and at J to 5 bases, leaving 7 bases not matched to a gene. The CDR3 has 16 residues. Germline V gene sequence: CDR1 SGHAT, CDR2 FQNNGV. The CDR3 spells CASSFRDRAYTGELFF. The CDR3 DNA follows: TGTGCCAGCAGCTTCCGGGACAGGGCCTATACCGGGGAGCTGTTTTTT.

This clonotype was observed a few times. This chain joins TRBV27 and TRBJ1-6; D might be TRBD1 (5 bases). CDR3 length: 17 residues. The ends were cut back, 3 bases at V and 1 base at J, with 13 bases in the middle. From germline, CDR1 is MNHEY and CDR2 SMNVEV (reference sequence). The DNA for the CDR3 is TGTGCCAGCAGTTTTCGGGGGGGAAGGTCCTATAATTCACCCCTCCACTTT. Amino acid sequence: CASSFRGGRSYNSPLHF.

In this sample, this clonotype turned up many times. The chain combines TRBV7-9 with TRBJ1-2; no clear D gene. The V gene lost 2 bases and the J gene lost 6 bases, with 10 bases spanning the gap. Germline CDR1 SEHNR, CDR2 FQNEAQ (reference sequence). The CDR3 covers 13 residues. Written as DNA, the CDR3 is TGTGCCAGCAGCTTACAGGAATTGCATGGCTACACCTTC. Protein sequence: CASSLQELHGYTF.

V usage is TRBV28 and J usage is TRBJ2-3; D is perhaps TRBD2 (6 bases). In germline, CDR1 is MDHEN, CDR2 SYDVKM. The CDR3 spans 13 residues. V dropped 6 bases and J dropped 6 bases, with 13 bases sitting between them. CDR3 nucleotide sequence: TGTGCCAGCAGCCCCGGGACTTGGGATACGCAGTATTTT. It encodes CASSPGTWDTQYF.

This clonotype rates as medium-sized. The chain has TRBV20-1 and TRBJ2-1; 9 nucleotides line up with TRBD2. Trimming removed 1 base from V and 3 bases from J; junction bases left unmatched: 1. CDR3 length: 14 residues. Per the germline V gene, CDR1 is DFQATT and CDR2 is SNEGSKA (reference sequence). CDR3 coding DNA: TGCAGTGCTAGAGGTAGCGGGGGCTACAATGAGCAGTTCTTC. Its protein product is CSARGSGGYNEQFF.

This chain connects TRBV27 to TRBJ1-2; D remains ambiguous. The V and J ends lost 5 bases and 7 bases respectively, with 23 bases between them. This CDR3 has 16 amino acids. CDR1 is MNHEY, CDR2 SMNVEV, per germline (reference sequence). The CDR3 loop is CASSLRETHSFGGYTF. As DNA, the CDR3 is TGTGCCAGCAGTCTCCGAGAAACTCACAGTTTTGGTGGCTACACCTTC.